The clone carrying this T cell receptor (beta chain) was counted only a few times. No antigen is known for it. The germline CDR1 and CDR2 sequences are SGHAT and FQDESV (reference sequence). The CDR3 is 18 residues long. Trimming removed 5 bases from V and 2 bases from J, with 23 bases in between. This entry belongs to a study of T cells after yellow fever vaccination. About the study: SMART-Seq v4 Ultra Low Input prepared the low-cell-number fractions.

In making TCR cDNA, 5'RACE template switching added a universal primer site and UMIs to it. A single record per CDR3 protein comes from TCRdb applying MiXCR to the 5' RACE reads. This sample has around 180,000 distinct CDR3 sequences, with approximately 6.2% found just once. General study results and limits: Reappearance after the booster was seen for most primary-vaccination clones, at approximately 97% CD4 and roughly 90% CD8. Though it reached lower strength, the secondary response hit its peak faster, day 5 versus 15.

The clonotype originates from a man in his late teens or twenties who received the YFV17D yellow fever vaccine. This specimen was CD4+ T cells sorted from PBMCs, taken on the day of the first yellow fever vaccination. The chain carries TRBV11-1 and TRBJ2-3, with D perhaps given as TRBD1 or TRBD2 (5 bases each). CDR3 region: CASSPLPGPQKNTDTQYF. In nucleotides, the CDR3 is TGTGCCAGCAGCCCGCTCCCGGGACCCCAGAAGAACACAGATACGCAGTATTTT.